These T cell receptor beta chains were read from a single sample in a study of blood T cell repertoires in COVID-19. The assay was immunoSEQ multiplex PCR, and TCRdb's table has in-frame clones only and misses some. The table records 150,000 to 200,000 clones, 89% of them present only once. Source material: peripheral blood. These receptors were taken from a man between 40 and 49 years old with acute or convalescent COVID-19. Each CDR3 is given with its conserved first and last residue. D genes are given only for firm matches. Only some rows state a clone size, as once, few, many or a class for expanded clones.

TRBV7-2	TRBJ1-6	16	-	-	CASSLVPSGGNSPLHF	TGTGCCAGCAGCTTAGTCCCGTCTGGGGGCAATTCACCCCTCCACTTT
TRBV6-1	TRBJ1-1	18	TRBD1	-	CASSEAWTGSGMNTEAFF	TGTGCCAGCAGTGAAGCCTGGACAGGGAGCGGAATGAACACTGAAGCTTTCTTT
TRBV19	TRBJ1-4	14	TRBD1	-	CASGTRGSWEKLFF	TGTGCCAGTGGTACCAGGGGGTCCTGGGAAAAACTGTTTTTT
TRBV19	TRBJ2-2	16	TRBD1	-	CASRVTAGGNTGELFF	TGTGCCAGTAGAGTGACAGCAGGGGGAAACACCGGGGAGCTGTTTTTT
TRBV30	TRBJ1-2	16	TRBD1	few	CAWRWPGQGGVYGYTF	TGTGCCTGGAGGTGGCCGGGACAGGGAGGCGTCTATGGCTACACCTTC
TRBV19	TRBJ1-2	11	-	-	CASIQGLSYTF	TGTGCCAGTATACAGGGTTTGAGCTACACCTTC
TRBV25-1	TRBJ1-2	15	-	-	CASSETGLLAHGYTF	TGTGCCAGCAGTGAAACGGGACTTTTGGCGCATGGCTACACCTTC
TRBV5-1	TRBJ2-1	14	TRBD2	-	CASSQGLASNEQFF	TGCGCCAGCAGCCAGGGACTAGCCTCCAATGAGCAGTTCTTC
TRBV4-3	TRBJ2-2	18	-	-	CASSQDLLGATNTGELFF	TGCGCCAGCAGCCAAGATCTGTTAGGGGCAACGAACACCGGGGAGCTGTTTTTT
TRBV14	TRBJ1-2	14	-	-	CASSQADPLGGYTF	TGTGCCAGCAGCCAAGCAGACCCCCTCGGGGGCTACACCTTC
TRBV28	TRBJ2-2	15	-	-	CASSLVPGNTGELFF	TGTGCCAGCAGTTTAGTCCCGGGGAACACCGGGGAGCTGTTTTTT
TRBV6-5	TRBJ1-5	14	-	-	CASRTTGRSQPQHF	TGTGCCAGCAGAACGACTGGCCGCAGTCAGCCCCAGCATTTT
TRBV9	TRBJ1-5	15	-	-	CASSVGGGPNQPQHF	TGTGCCAGCAGCGTAGGGGGGGGCCCGAATCAGCCCCAGCATTTT
TRBV5-4	TRBJ2-1	19	TRBD2	-	CASSFGLAGVGNVYNEQFF	TGTGCCAGCAGCTTCGGACTAGCGGGTGTGGGAAACGTGTACAATGAGCAGTTCTTC
TRBV3-1/TRBV3-2	TRBJ1-3	14	-	-	CASSQEHPGNTIYF	TGTGCCAGCAGCCAAGAACACCCTGGAAACACCATATATTTT
TRBV5-1	TRBJ1-6	14	-	-	CASTVDSDGSPLHF	TGCGCCAGCACCGTGGACAGCGACGGGTCACCCCTCCACTTT
TRBV6-6	TRBJ2-1	12	TRBD1	-	CASSGGTGRMFF	TGTGCCAGCAGTGGAGGGACAGGACGTATGTTCTTC
TRBV12-3/TRBV12-4	TRBJ1-3	13	-	-	CASSLSSGNTIYF	TGTGCCAGCAGCCTTAGCTCTGGAAACACCATATATTTT
TRBV19	TRBJ2-7	14	TRBD1	-	CASGPGTGDYEQYF	TGTGCCAGTGGCCCCGGGACAGGAGACTACGAGCAGTACTTC
TRBV19	TRBJ1-2	14	-	-	CASTPVLQGYGYTF	TGTGCCAGTACCCCAGTGTTACAGGGTTATGGCTACACCTTC
TRBV12-3/TRBV12-4	TRBJ1-1	13	-	-	CASTLVPDTEAFF	TGTGCCAGCACCCTCGTGCCGGACACTGAAGCTTTCTTT
TRBV30	TRBJ1-1	13	TRBD1	-	CAGRTGANTEAFF	TGTGCCGGACGGACAGGGGCGAACACTGAAGCTTTCTTT
TRBV25-1	TRBJ2-2	11	-	-	CAPPGAGELFF	TGTGCCCCGCCCGGGGCCGGGGAGCTGTTTTTT
TRBV9	TRBJ2-7	15	-	-	CASSVAGVGPYEQYF	TGTGCCAGCAGCGTAGCGGGGGTAGGGCCCTACGAGCAGTACTTC
TRBV30	TRBJ1-3	15	-	-	CAWTGERASGNTIYF	TGTGCCTGGACGGGCGAGAGGGCCTCTGGAAACACCATATATTTT
TRBV25-1	TRBJ1-6	15	-	-	CASRGPGIYNSPLHF	TGTGCCAGCAGGGGCCCAGGGATCTATAATTCACCCCTCCACTTT
TRBV6-2/TRBV6-3	TRBJ1-2	15	TRBD1	-	CASSFQGAQVYGYTF	TGTGCCAGCAGTTTCCAGGGGGCGCAAGTCTATGGCTACACCTTC
TRBV29-1	TRBJ1-4	12	-	-	CSVEEAVGALFF	TGCAGCGTTGAAGAAGCCGTAGGGGCCCTGTTTTTT
TRBV6-5	TRBJ1-3	14	-	-	CASGPGGRRNTIYF	TGTGCCAGCGGGCCGGGGGGGAGGAGAAACACCATATATTTT
TRBV19	TRBJ1-1	14	TRBD1	few	CASSRDRGRTEAFF	TGTGCCAGTAGTAGGGACAGGGGCCGAACTGAAGCTTTCTTT
TRBV18	TRBJ2-2	14	-	-	CASTKDRNTGELFF	TGTGCCAGCACCAAGGACAGGAACACCGGGGAGCTGTTTTTT
TRBV7-8	TRBJ2-7	14	-	once	CASSFLTGAYEQYF	TGTGCCAGCAGCTTCCTGACAGGAGCCTACGAGCAGTACTTC
TRBV7-2	TRBJ1-2	13	TRBD1	-	CASKLGGFGGYTF	TGTGCCAGCAAACTAGGGGGCTTTGGTGGCTACACCTTC
TRBV5-1	TRBJ1-1	13	TRBD1	-	CASSVDRVAEAFF	TGCGCCAGCAGCGTAGACAGGGTAGCAGAAGCTTTCTTT
TRBV6-1	TRBJ1-1	14	TRBD1	-	CASSETGGKGGAFF	TGTGCCAGCAGTGAAACAGGGGGGAAAGGAGGAGCTTTCTTT
TRBV4-1	TRBJ2-7	13	-	-	CASSQVRGTEQYF	TGCGCCAGCAGCCAAGTTCGGGGGACCGAGCAGTACTTC
TRBV27	TRBJ2-7	14	-	-	CASSSTGLLDEQYF	TGTGCCAGCAGTAGTACAGGGTTACTCGACGAGCAGTACTTC
TRBV29-1	TRBJ2-7	15	TRBD1	-	CSVEDPDRGEYEQYF	TGCAGCGTTGAAGATCCCGACAGGGGCGAGTACGAGCAGTACTTC
TRBV29-1	TRBJ2-3	14	-	-	CSVAGRTSTDTQYF	TGCAGCGTTGCTGGGCGTACTAGCACAGATACGCAGTATTTT
TRBV30	TRBJ1-4	15	-	-	CAWSVLGQKDEKLFF	TGTGCCTGGAGTGTACTAGGACAGAAGGATGAAAAACTGTTTTTT
TRBV10-3	TRBJ2-3	15	TRBD2	-	CAISEGSGVVDTQYF	TGTGCCATCAGTGAGGGTAGCGGGGTGGTAGATACGCAGTATTTT
TRBV30	TRBJ1-2	15	TRBD1	-	CASRYGQGEGYGYTF	TGTGCCTCCCGGTACGGACAGGGAGAGGGGTATGGCTACACCTTC
TRBV3-1/TRBV3-2	TRBJ1-1	14	-	-	CASSQERGFTEAFF	TGTGCCAGCAGCCAAGAGCGGGGGTTCACTGAAGCTTTCTTT